The next 14 T cell receptor beta chains were all read from a single sample in a study of patients and donors after allogeneic stem cell transplantation. Using its own MiXCR run on the RT-PCR reads, TCRdb lists one record per CDR3 protein. The top ten clones hold around 53% of a sample with around 6,700 distinct CDR3 sequences, approximately 12% of them seen once. The sample comprised blood, either unsorted or a sorted T cell fraction (not recorded which). The receptors were gathered from a human donor who was either an allogeneic HSCT recipient or a stem cell or donor lymphocyte infusion donor (not recorded which). It is not recorded whose cells these are; they may come from a transplant donor.

This chain links TRBV20-1 with TRBJ2-1; 7 positions match TRBD2. The CDR3 consists of 14 residues. CDR1 is DFQATT, CDR2 SNEGSKA, per germline (reference sequence). After removal of 8 bases from V and 9 bases from J, the junction contained 16 bases not matched to a gene. The CDR3 coding sequence is TGCAGTTGCCATACCGGGACTATTGCAAGTGAGCAGTTCTTC. This codes for CSCHTGTIASEQFF.

This clonotype is categorized as medium-sized (0.01 to 0.1%). The gene calls are TRBV5-1 and TRBJ2-5; D ambiguous. CDR1 is SGHRS and CDR2 is YFSETQ in the germline V gene. Trimming left V 0 bases short and J 2 bases short, with 5 bases between. The CDR3 extends over 13 amino acids. The CDR3 DNA reads TGCGCCAGCAGCTTGGGATGGCAAGAGACCCAGTACTTC. As protein: CASSLGWQETQYF.

This clonotype came up many times. No conserved phenylalanine or tryptophan ends this CDR3, so it is likely a read error. It is unclear where the CDR3 begins or ends on the DNA, so no DNA is shown, and the CDR3 is as TCRdb lists it. This chain connects TRBV7-9 to TRBJ1-1; the table assigns TRBD1, which was not confirmed against the DNA. Germline lookup yields CDR1 SEHNR and CDR2 FQNEAQ (reference sequence). The CDR3 spans 9 amino acids, including both terminal residues. CDR3 residues: CASSPGQTV.

The chain links TRBV7-6 to TRBJ2-3; D not certain. V shed 0 bases and J shed 4 bases, with 2 bases lying between them. Germline assignment: CDR1 SGHVS and CDR2 FNYEAQ. The CDR3 has 12 amino acids. The CDR3 here is CASSLAADTQYF. The CDR3 DNA sequence: TGTGCCAGCAGCTTAGCAGCAGATACGCAGTATTTT. Together with reference TRBV7-6 and TRBJ2-3, the CDR3 gives the full variable domain: GAGVSQSPRYKVTKRGQDVALRCDPISGHVSLYWYRQALGQGPEFLTYFNYEAQQDKSGLPNDRFSAERPEGSISTLTIQRTEQRDSAMYRCASSLAADTQYFGPGTRLTVL.

The V gene is TRBV24-1, the J gene TRBJ1-5; TRBD1 matches 7 bases. This CDR3 is 16 amino acids long. In germline, CDR1 is KGHDR, CDR2 SFDVKD. Trimming took 3 bases from V and 0 from J; bases not matched to a gene: 4. This chain's CDR3 is CATSDPGTDSNQPQHF. The CDR3 DNA follows: TGTGCCACCAGTGATCCAGGGACAGATAGCAATCAGCCCCAGCATTTT.

This clonotype came up many times. The V gene is TRBV7-9, the J gene TRBJ2-2; D gene ambiguous. Germline V gene data show CDR1 as SEHNR and CDR2 as FQNEAQ (reference sequence). The CDR3 is 15 amino acids. V lost 1 base to trimming and J lost 2 bases, with 8 bases between them. The CDR3 sequence: CASSLGSRNTGELFF. The CDR3 nucleotides are TGTGCCAGCAGCTTAGGGTCTCGAAACACCGGGGAGCTGTTTTTT.

The J gene is TRBJ1-1, the V gene TRBV19, with D unclear. The germline gives CDR1 LNHDA, CDR2 SQIVND (reference sequence). V was shortened by 6 bases and J by 3 bases, with 14 bases between the two germline ends. The CDR3 extends over 14 amino acids. The chain's CDR3 is CASSPGRTDTEAFF. The CDR3 DNA is TGTGCCAGTAGCCCCGGGAGGACGGACACTGAAGCTTTCTTT.

The sample holds a few counts of this clonotype. The CDR3 nucleotides read TGTGCCAGCAGCTTAGTCTTCGGGGGACAGGGAAAGACCCAGTACTTC. This gives the protein CASSLVFGGQGKTQYF. The V call is TRBV7-9, the J call TRBJ2-5; the match to TRBD1 covers 9 bases. Germline CDR1 SEHNR, CDR2 FQNEAQ (reference sequence). Germline trimming cut 1 base from V and 6 bases from J; bases unmatched to any gene: 9. The CDR3 runs to 16 residues.

This clonotype is labeled as medium-sized. The rearrangement uses TRBV4-1 and TRBJ1-1, with a possible D match to TRBD1 (6 bases). The CDR3 runs 16 residues. Germline loops: CDR1 MGHRA, CDR2 YSYEKL. V lost 0 bases, J lost 5 bases, and 16 bases lay in between. CDR3 nucleotide sequence: TGCGCCAGCAGCCAAGATCCGGGGGCTGTGACGACTGAAGCTTTCTTT. This encodes CASSQDPGAVTTEAFF.

This clonotype has only a few counts. This chain joins TRBV4-1 and TRBJ2-1; D is ambiguous. The CDR3 contains 16 residues. Between the trimmed V and J ends, which lost 4 bases and 0 bases, there was a span of 13 bases. Germline V gene data show CDR1 as MGHRA and CDR2 as YSYEKL. The CDR3 DNA reads TGCGCCAGCAGCCCCTACTACAGTAGCTCCTACAATGAGCAGTTCTTC. Translation: CASSPYYSSSYNEQFF.

The chain has TRBV6-5 and TRBJ2-1, with D possibly TRBD1 on 5 matching bases. The CDR3 contains 13 residues. The germline V gene has CDR1 MNHEY and CDR2 SVGAGI. V was trimmed by 6 bases and J by 5 bases, leaving 11 bases between them. For the CDR3, the DNA is TGTGCCAGCAGGTATGACAGACACAATGAGCAGTTCTTC. Encoded protein: CASRYDRHNEQFF.

This clonotype is judged medium-sized (0.01 to 0.1%). J is TRBJ1-1 and V is TRBV20-1; 7 bases align to TRBD1. The germline gives CDR1 DFQATT, CDR2 SNEGSKA (reference sequence). The CDR3 runs to 13 residues. The V and J ends lost 3 bases and 1 base, in that order; junction bases with no gene match: 2. CDR3 sequence reads: CSASRDRNTEAFF. The CDR3, as DNA: TGCAGTGCTAGCCGGGACAGGAACACTGAAGCTTTCTTT.

This clonotype is categorized as medium-sized. V usage is TRBV15 and J usage is TRBJ2-1; the D is unclear. The CDR3 covers 14 residues. V lost 0 bases, J lost 5 bases, and 8 bases lay in between. From germline, CDR1 is LNHNV and CDR2 YYDKDF (reference sequence). The CDR3 nucleotides are TGTGCCACCAGCAGAGATCTTGTGGACAATGAGCAGTTCTTC. This sequence encodes CATSRDLVDNEQFF.

Many counts were recorded for this clonotype. The rearrangement joins TRBV10-3 to TRBJ1-2; possibly TRBD1 for D (5 bases). The ends were cut back, 3 bases at V and 9 bases at J, with 11 bases in the middle. Germline CDR1 is ENHRY and CDR2 is SYGVKD. This CDR3 contains 12 residues. CDR3 DNA: TGTGCCATCAGTGACCCAAAGGGGAGCTACACCTTC. Its translation: CAISDPKGSYTF.